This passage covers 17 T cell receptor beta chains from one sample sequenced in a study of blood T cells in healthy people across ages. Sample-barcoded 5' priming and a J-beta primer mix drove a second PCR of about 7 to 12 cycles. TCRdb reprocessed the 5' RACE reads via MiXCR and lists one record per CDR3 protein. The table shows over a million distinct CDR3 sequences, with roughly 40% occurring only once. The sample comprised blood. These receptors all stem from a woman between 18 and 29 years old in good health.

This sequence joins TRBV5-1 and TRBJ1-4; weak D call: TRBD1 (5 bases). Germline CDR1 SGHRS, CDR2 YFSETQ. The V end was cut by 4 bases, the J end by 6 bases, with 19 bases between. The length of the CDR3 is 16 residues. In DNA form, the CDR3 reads TGCGCCAGCAGCGACGACAGTACTTTTAGGGATGAAAAACTGTTTTTT. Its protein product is CASSDDSTFRDEKLFF.

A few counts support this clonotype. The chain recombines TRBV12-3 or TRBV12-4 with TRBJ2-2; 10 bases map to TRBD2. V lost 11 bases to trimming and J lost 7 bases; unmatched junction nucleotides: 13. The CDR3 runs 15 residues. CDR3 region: CAGRPGTSVHGELFF. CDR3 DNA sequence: TGTGCCGGTCGACCCGGGACTAGCGTTCACGGGGAGCTGTTTTTT.

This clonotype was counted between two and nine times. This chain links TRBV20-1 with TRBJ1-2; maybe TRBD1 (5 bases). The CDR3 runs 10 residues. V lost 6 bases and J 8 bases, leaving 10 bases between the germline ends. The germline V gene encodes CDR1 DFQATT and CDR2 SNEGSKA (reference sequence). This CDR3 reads CSAIRDGYTF. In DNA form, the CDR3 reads TGCAGTGCCATCAGGGACGGCTACACCTTC.

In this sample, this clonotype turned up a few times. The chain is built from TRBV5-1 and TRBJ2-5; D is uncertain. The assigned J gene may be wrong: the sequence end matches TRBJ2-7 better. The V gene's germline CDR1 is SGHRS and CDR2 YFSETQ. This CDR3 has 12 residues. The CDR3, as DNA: TGCGCCAGCAGCTTGAAAGGCAGCGAGCAGTACTTC. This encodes CASSLKGSEQYF.

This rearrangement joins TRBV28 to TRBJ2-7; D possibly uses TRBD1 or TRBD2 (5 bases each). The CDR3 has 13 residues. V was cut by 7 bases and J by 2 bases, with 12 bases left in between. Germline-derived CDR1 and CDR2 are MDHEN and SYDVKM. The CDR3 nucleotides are TGTGCCAGCACTGGGGGTGGGACCTACGAGCAGTACTTC. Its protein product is CASTGGGTYEQYF. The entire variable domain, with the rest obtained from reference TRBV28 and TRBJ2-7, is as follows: DVKVTQSSRYLVKRTGEKVFLECVQDMDHENMFWYRQDPGLGLRLIYFSYDVKMKEKGDIPEGYSVSREKKERFSLILESASTNQTSMYLCASTGGGTYEQYFGPGTRLTVT.

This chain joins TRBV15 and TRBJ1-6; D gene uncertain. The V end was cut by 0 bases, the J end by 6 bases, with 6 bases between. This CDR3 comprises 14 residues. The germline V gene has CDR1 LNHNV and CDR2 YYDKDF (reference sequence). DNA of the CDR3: TGTGCCACCAGCAGAGACAGCGTTAATTCACCCCTCCACTTT. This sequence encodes CATSRDSVNSPLHF.

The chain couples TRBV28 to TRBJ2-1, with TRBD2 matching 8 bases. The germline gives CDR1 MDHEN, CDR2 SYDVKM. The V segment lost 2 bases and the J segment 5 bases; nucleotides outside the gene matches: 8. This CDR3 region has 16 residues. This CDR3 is CASSLTPAGANNEQFF. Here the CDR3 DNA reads TGTGCCAGCAGTTTAACCCCAGCGGGGGCCAACAATGAGCAGTTCTTC.

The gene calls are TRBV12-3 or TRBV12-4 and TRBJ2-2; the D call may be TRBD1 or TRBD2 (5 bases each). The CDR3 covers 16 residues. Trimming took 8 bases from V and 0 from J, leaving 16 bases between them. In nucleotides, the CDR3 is TGTGCCAGCGGTCCCTCAGGGACCACGAACACCGGGGAGCTGTTTTTT. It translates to CASGPSGTTNTGELFF.

The CDR3, as DNA: TGTGCCAGCAGTTACCGGCAGGACACCGGGGAGCTGTTTTTT. Translation: CASSYRQDTGELFF. This rearrangement joins TRBV6-6 to TRBJ2-2, with D hard to call. This CDR3 contains 14 residues. Germline CDR1 and CDR2: MNHNY and SVGAGI (reference sequence). The germline V and J ends were trimmed by 2 bases and 3 bases, with 7 bases remaining between them.

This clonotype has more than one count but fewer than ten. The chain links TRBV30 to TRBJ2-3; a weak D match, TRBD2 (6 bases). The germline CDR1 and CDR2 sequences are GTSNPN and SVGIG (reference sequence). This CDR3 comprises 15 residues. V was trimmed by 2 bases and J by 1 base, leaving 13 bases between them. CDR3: CAWSIGGDRTDTQYF. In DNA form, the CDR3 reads TGTGCCTGGAGTATTGGCGGGGACCGCACAGATACGCAGTATTTT.

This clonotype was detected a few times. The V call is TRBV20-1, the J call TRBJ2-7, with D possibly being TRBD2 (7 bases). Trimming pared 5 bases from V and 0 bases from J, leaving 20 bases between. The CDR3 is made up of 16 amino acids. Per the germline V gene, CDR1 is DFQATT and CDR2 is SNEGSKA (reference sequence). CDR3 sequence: CSAPNPGGPSSYEQYF. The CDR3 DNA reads TGCAGTGCTCCCAACCCGGGGGGCCCTAGCTCCTACGAGCAGTACTTC.

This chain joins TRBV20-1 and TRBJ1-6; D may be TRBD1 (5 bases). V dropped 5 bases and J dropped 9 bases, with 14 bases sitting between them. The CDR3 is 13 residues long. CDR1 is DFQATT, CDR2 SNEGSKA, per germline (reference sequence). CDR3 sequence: CSAPIDSGSPLHF. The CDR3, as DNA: TGCAGTGCTCCCATTGACAGTGGTTCACCCCTCCACTTT.

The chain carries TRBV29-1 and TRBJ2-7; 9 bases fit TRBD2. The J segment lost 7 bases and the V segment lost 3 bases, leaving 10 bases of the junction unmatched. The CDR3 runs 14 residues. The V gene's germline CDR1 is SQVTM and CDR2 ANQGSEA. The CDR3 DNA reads TGCAGCGTTGACATAGCGGGAGTCTTCAATGAGCAGTACTTC. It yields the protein CSVDIAGVFNEQYF.

CDR3 in DNA: TGCAGTGCTAGAGATCATCTGAGTCCTGGGGCCAACGTCCTGACTTTC. This encodes CSARDHLSPGANVLTF. This sequence joins TRBV20-1 and TRBJ2-6; no clear D gene. Germline-derived CDR1 and CDR2 are DFQATT and SNEGSKA (reference sequence). V was clipped by 0 bases and J by 2 bases, with 11 bases between them. This CDR3 has 16 amino acids.

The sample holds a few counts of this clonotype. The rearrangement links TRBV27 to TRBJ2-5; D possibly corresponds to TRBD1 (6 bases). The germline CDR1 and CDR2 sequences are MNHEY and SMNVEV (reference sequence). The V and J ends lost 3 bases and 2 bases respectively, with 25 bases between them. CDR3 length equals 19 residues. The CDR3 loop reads CASSFQGGYSGGGQETQYF. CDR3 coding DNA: TGTGCCAGCAGTTTTCAAGGGGGATACAGTGGGGGTGGTCAAGAGACCCAGTACTTC.

Here the CDR3 reads CASSQVEAKNSPLHF. The CDR3 DNA follows: TGTGCCAGCAGCCAAGTGGAGGCGAAAAATTCACCCCTCCACTTT. The chain uses TRBV3-1 and TRBJ1-6; D gene unclear. With 1 base removed from V and 7 bases from J, the gap between germline ends came to 11 bases. Germline V CDR1 and CDR2: LGHDT, YNNKEL (reference sequence). This CDR3 is 15 amino acids long.

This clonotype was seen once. The CDR3 coding sequence is TGTGCTAGTGGGCAGGGGAGCCTAAGGAACGAGCAGTACTTC. Amino acids: CASGQGSLRNEQYF. The rearrangement links TRBV12-5 to TRBJ2-5, with D possibly matching TRBD1 (6 bases). The J call may be incorrect, as the DNA end agrees better with TRBJ2-7. Germline V CDR1 and CDR2: LGHNT, FRNRAP. This CDR3 has 14 residues.